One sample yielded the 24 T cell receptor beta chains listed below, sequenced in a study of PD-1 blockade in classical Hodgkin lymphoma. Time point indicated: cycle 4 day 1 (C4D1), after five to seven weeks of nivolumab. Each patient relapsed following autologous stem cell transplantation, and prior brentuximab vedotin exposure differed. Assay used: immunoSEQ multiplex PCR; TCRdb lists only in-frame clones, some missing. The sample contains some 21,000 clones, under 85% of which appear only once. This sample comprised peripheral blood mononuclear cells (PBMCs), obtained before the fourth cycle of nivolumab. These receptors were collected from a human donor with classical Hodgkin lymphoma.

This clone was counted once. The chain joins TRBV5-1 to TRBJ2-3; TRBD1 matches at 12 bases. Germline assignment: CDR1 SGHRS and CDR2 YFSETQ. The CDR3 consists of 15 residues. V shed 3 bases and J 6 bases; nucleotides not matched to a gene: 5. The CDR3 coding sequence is TGCGCCAGCAGCTGGGGACAGGGGGCAATCGATACGCAGTATTTT. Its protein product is CASSWGQGAIDTQYF.

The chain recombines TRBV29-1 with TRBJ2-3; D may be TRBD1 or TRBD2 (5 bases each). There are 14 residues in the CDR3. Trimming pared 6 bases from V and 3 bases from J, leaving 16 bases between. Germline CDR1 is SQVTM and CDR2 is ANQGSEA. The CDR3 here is CSVHGTPGTDTQYF. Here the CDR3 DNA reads TGCAGCGTACACGGGACCCCAGGAACAGATACGCAGTATTTT.

The CDR3 here is CASSGEFGTGGLGYTF. The CDR3 coding sequence is TGTGCCAGCAGTGGCGAGTTCGGGACGGGTGGCTTGGGCTACACCTTC. The chain couples TRBV6-1 to TRBJ1-2; D may be TRBD1 (5 bases). This CDR3 comprises 16 residues. Germline V gene lookup returns CDR1 MNHNS and CDR2 SASEGT. Trimming removed 4 bases from V and 8 bases from J, with 23 bases in between.

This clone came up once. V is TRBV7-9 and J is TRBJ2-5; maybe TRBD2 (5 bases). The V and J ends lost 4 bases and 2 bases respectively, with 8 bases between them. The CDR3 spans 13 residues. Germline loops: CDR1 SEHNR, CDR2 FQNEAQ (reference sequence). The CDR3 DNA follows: TGTGCCAGCAGCTCGGGATATCAAGAGACCCAGTACTTC. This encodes CASSSGYQETQYF.

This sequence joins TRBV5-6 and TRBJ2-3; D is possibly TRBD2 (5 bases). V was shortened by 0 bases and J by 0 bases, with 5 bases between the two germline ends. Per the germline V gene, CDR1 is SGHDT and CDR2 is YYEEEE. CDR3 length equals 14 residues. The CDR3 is CASSLGTSTDTQYF. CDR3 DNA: TGTGCCAGCAGCTTGGGGACTAGCACAGATACGCAGTATTTT.

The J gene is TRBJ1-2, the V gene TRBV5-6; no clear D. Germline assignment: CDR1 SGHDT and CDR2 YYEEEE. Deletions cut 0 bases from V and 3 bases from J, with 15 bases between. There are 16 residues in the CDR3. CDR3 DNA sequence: TGTGCCAGCAGCTTGGGACAAGCCGGCGGTTACTATGGCTACACCTTC. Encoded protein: CASSLGQAGGYYGYTF.

Here the CDR3 reads CASSFGGDEKLFF. CDR3 DNA sequence: TGTGCCAGCAGTTTTGGGGGGGACGAAAAACTGTTTTTT. This chain links TRBV27 with TRBJ1-4, with D maybe TRBD1 (5 bases). Per germline, CDR1 MNHEY and CDR2 SMNVEV (reference sequence). V gave up 3 bases and J gave up 8 bases, with 10 bases separating them. The CDR3 spans 13 residues.

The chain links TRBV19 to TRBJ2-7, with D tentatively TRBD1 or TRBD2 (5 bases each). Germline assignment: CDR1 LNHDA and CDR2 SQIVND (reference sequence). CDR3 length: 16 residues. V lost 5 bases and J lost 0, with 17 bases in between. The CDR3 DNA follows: TGTGCCAGTAGTCAACCAACTGGGGGAAACTCCTACGAGCAGTACTTC. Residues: CASSQPTGGNSYEQYF.

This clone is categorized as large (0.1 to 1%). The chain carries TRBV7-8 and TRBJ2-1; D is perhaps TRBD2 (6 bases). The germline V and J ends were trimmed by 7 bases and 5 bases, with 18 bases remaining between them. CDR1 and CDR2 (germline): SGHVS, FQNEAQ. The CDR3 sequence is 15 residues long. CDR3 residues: CASTPLGGEDNEQFF. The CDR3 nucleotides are TGTGCCAGCACCCCGCTCGGTGGGGAGGACAATGAGCAGTTCTTC.

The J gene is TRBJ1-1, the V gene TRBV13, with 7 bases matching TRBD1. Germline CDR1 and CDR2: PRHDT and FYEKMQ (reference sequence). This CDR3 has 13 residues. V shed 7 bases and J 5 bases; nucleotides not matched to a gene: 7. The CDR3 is CASKGASRTEAFF. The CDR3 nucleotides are TGTGCCAGCAAGGGGGCATCGAGGACTGAAGCTTTCTTT.

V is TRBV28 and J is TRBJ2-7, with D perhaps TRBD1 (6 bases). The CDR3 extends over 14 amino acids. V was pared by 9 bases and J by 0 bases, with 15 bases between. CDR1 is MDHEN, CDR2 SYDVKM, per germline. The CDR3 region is CASIRGTSSYEQYF. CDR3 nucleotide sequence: TGTGCCAGTATCAGGGGCACAAGCTCCTACGAGCAGTACTTC.

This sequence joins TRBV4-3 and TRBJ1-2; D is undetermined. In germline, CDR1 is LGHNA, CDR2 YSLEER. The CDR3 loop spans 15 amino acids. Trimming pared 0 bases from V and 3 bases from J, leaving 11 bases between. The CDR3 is CASSQEFGVDYGYTF. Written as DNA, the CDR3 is TGCGCCAGCAGCCAAGAGTTTGGGGTAGACTATGGCTACACCTTC.

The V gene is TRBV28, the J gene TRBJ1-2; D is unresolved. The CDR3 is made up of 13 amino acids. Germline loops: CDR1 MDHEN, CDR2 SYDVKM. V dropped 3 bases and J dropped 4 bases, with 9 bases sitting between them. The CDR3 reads CASSFSDIYGYTF. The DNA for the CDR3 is TGTGCCAGCAGTTTCTCTGACATCTATGGCTACACCTTC.

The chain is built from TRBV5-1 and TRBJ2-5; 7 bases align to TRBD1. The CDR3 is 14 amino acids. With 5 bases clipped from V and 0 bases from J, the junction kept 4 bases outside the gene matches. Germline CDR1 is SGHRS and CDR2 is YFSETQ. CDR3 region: CASRLGTDQETQYF. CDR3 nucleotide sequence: TGCGCCAGCAGGCTGGGGACAGACCAAGAGACCCAGTACTTC.

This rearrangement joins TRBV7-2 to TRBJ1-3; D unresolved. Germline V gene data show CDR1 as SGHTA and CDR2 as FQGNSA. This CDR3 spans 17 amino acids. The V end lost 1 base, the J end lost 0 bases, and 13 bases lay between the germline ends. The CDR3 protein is CASSLGPPRTSGNTIYF. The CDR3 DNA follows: TGTGCCAGCAGCTTAGGCCCGCCCAGGACCTCTGGAAACACCATATATTTT.

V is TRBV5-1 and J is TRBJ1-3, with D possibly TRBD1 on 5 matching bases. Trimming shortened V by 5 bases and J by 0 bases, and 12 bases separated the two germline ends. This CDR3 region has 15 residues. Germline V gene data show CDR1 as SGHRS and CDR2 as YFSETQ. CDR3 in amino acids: CASRPAGSSGNTIYF. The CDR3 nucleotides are TGCGCCAGCAGGCCGGCAGGGTCCTCTGGAAACACCATATATTTT. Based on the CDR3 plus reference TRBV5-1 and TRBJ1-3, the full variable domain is KAGVTQTPRYLIKTRGQQVTLSCSPISGHRSVSWYQQTPGQGLQFLFEYFSETQRNKGNFPGRFSGRQFSNSRSEMNVSTLELGDSALYLCASRPAGSSGNTIYFGEGSWLTVV.

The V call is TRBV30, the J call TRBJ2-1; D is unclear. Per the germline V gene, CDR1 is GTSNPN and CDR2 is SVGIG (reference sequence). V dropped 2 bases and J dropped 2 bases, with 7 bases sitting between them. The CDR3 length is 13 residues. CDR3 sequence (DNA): TGTGCCTGGAGTATTACTACCTACAATGAGCAGTTCTTC. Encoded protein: CAWSITTYNEQFF.

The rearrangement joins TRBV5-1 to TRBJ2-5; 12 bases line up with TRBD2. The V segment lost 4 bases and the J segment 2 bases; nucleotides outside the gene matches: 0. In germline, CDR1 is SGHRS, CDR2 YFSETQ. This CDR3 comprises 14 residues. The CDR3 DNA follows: TGCGCCAGCAGCCTAGCGGGGGGGCAAGAGACCCAGTACTTC. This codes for CASSLAGGQETQYF.

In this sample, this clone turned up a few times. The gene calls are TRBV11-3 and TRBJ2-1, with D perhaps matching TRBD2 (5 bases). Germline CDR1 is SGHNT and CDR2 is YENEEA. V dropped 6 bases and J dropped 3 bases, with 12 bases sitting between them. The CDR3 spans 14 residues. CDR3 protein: CASSHGVIYNEQFF. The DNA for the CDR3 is TGTGCCAGCAGTCACGGGGTTATCTACAATGAGCAGTTCTTC.

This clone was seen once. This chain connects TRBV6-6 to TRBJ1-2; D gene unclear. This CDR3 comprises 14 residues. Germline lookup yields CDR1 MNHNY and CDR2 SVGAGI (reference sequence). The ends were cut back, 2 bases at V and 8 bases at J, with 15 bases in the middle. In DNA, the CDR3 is TGTGCCAGCAGTTACCCTGGCCGTAAGGGCGGCTACACCTTC. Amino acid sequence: CASSYPGRKGGYTF.

CDR3 residues: CASSNNRDDHLTETQYF. For the CDR3, the DNA is TGTGCCAGCAGCAACAACCGGGACGACCACCTAACGGAGACCCAGTACTTC. The chain combines TRBV7-2 with TRBJ2-5; D could derive from TRBD1 or TRBD2 (5 bases each). Trimming took 5 bases from V and 5 from J, leaving 24 bases between them. This CDR3 region has 17 residues. In germline, CDR1 is SGHTA, CDR2 FQGNSA.

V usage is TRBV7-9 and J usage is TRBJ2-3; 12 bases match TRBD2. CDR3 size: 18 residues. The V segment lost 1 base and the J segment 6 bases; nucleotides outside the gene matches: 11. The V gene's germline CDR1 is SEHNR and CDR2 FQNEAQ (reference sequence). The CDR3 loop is CASSLVLLTSGGQDTQYF. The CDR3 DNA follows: TGTGCCAGCAGCTTAGTCTTGTTGACTAGCGGGGGCCAGGATACGCAGTATTTT.

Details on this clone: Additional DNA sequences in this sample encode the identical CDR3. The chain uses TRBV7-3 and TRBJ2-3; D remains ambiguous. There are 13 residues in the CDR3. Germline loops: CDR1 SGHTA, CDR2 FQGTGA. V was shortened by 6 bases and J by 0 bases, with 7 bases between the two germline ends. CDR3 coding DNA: TGTGCCAGCAGTTCGGCCAGCACAGATACGCAGTATTTT. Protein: CASSSASTDTQYF.

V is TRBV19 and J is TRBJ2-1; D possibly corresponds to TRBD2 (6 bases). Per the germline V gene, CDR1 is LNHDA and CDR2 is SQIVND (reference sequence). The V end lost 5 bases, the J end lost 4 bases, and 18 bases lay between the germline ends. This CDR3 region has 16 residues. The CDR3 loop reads CASSVIQRAPYNEQFF. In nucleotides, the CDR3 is TGTGCCAGTAGTGTAATACAGCGGGCTCCTTACAATGAGCAGTTCTTC.